These 28 T cell receptor beta chains share one sample of origin, sequenced in a study of OX40 agonist ivuxolimab in advanced cancers. This table comes from immunoSEQ multiplex PCR, and its TCRdb copy is limited to in-frame clones, with some not included. The table includes 100,000 or so clones, approximately 90% detected once. The sample was CD4+ or CD8+ T cells sorted from blood, taken in a trial of the OX40 agonist ivuxolimab. The receptor set was obtained from an adult with an advanced solid tumor such as melanoma, head and neck, liver or kidney cancer.

This chain uses TRBV30 with TRBJ1-5, with D unresolved. The CDR3 is made up of 14 amino acids. Germline CDR1 GTSNPN, CDR2 SVGIG (reference sequence). Trimming cost V 0 bases and J 1 base, with 7 bases left between them. The CDR3 spells CAWSVGQSNQPQHF. The CDR3 region has the DNA TGTGCCTGGAGTGTAGGGCAGAGCAATCAGCCCCAGCATTTT.

The chain uses TRBV5-5 and TRBJ2-7; D might be TRBD1 (6 bases). V was clipped by 0 bases and J by 2 bases, with 9 bases between them. The CDR3 sequence is 14 residues long. Germline loops: CDR1 SGHKS, CDR2 YYEKEE (reference sequence). The CDR3 loop reads CASSLANRAYEQYF. CDR3 coding DNA: TGTGCCAGCAGCTTGGCTAACAGGGCCTACGAGCAGTACTTC.

This chain connects TRBV28 to TRBJ2-5; 9 bases map to TRBD2. CDR3 length: 14 amino acids. From germline, CDR1 is MDHEN and CDR2 SYDVKM. Trimming took 2 bases from V and 9 from J; bases not matched to a gene: 7. The CDR3 DNA sequence: TGTGCCAGCAGTTTACCTAGCGGGGTGGGGGCCCAGTACTTC. Translated: CASSLPSGVGAQYF. Based on the CDR3 plus reference TRBV28 and TRBJ2-5, the full variable domain is DVKVTQSSRYLVKRTGEKVFLECVQDMDHENMFWYRQDPGLGLRLIYFSYDVKMKEKGDIPEGYSVSREKKERFSLILESASTNQTSMYLCASSLPSGVGAQYFGPGTRLLVL.

The chain has TRBV5-4 and TRBJ2-3, with 12 bases aligning to TRBD1. V trimming: 4 bases; J trimming: 7 bases; junction bases outside the gene matches: 10. The CDR3 extends over 16 amino acids. Germline V gene lookup returns CDR1 SGHNT and CDR2 YYREEE (reference sequence). The CDR3 loop is CASSTSGTGGANTQYF. The CDR3 nucleotides are TGTGCCAGCAGCACCTCCGGGACAGGGGGCGCAAATACGCAGTATTTT.

V usage is TRBV28 and J usage is TRBJ1-2; 7 nucleotides match TRBD1. V lost 11 bases, J lost 3 bases, and 6 bases stayed unmatched. The length of the CDR3 is 12 residues. The V gene's germline CDR1 is MDHEN and CDR2 SYDVKM. Written as DNA, the CDR3 is TGTGCCCTTTCTGGACAGGACTATGGCTACACCTTC. As protein: CALSGQDYGYTF.

The chain is built from TRBV28 and TRBJ2-7, with D perhaps TRBD1 (6 bases). Germline V gives CDR1 MDHEN, CDR2 SYDVKM. The CDR3 contains 11 residues. V was clipped by 7 bases and J by 7 bases, with 11 bases between them. In DNA, the CDR3 is TGTGCCAGCACACAGAGGGGGGAGCAGTACTTC. It codes for CASTQRGEQYF.

This rearrangement joins TRBV9 to TRBJ1-5; the D gene is possibly TRBD1 (6 bases). This CDR3 is 16 amino acids long. V lost 0 bases, J lost 0 bases, and 10 bases lay in between. CDR1 SGDLS and CDR2 YYNGEE come from the germline V gene. CDR3 DNA sequence: TGTGCCAGCAGCGTAGTGGGCAGGGGTAGCAATCAGCCCCAGCATTTT. The encoded protein is CASSVVGRGSNQPQHF.

V is TRBV5-4 and J is TRBJ2-1, with 10 positions matching TRBD2. There are 17 residues in the CDR3. J was trimmed by 7 bases and V by 2 bases; bases with no gene match: 12. The germline CDR1 and CDR2 sequences are SGHNT and YYREEE (reference sequence). CDR3 region: CASSLAASGSSENEQFF. DNA for the CDR3: TGTGCCAGCAGCTTAGCCGCTAGCGGGAGCAGTGAAAATGAGCAGTTCTTC.

This clone was recorded once. The chain employs TRBV9 and TRBJ2-1; D gene ambiguous. The CDR3 covers 11 residues. Trimming cost V 4 bases and J 6 bases, with 5 bases left between them. From germline, CDR1 is SGDLS and CDR2 YYNGEE. The chain's CDR3 is CASSYGNEQFF. The CDR3 DNA reads TGTGCCAGCAGCTACGGCAATGAGCAGTTCTTC.

The rearrangement links TRBV28 to TRBJ2-7; the match to TRBD1 covers 10 bases. Per germline, CDR1 MDHEN and CDR2 SYDVKM. The CDR3 has 15 amino acids. J was trimmed by 1 base and V by 5 bases; bases with no gene match: 5. The CDR3 spells CASSPWTGGSYEQYF. DNA for the CDR3: TGTGCCAGCAGTCCATGGACAGGGGGGTCCTACGAGCAGTACTTC.

The V call is TRBV4-3, the J call TRBJ2-5; weak D call: TRBD1 (6 bases). Per the germline V gene, CDR1 is LGHNA and CDR2 is YSLEER. Trimming stripped 0 bases from V and 5 bases from J, with 13 bases between. The length of the CDR3 is 15 residues. The CDR3 DNA reads TGCGCCAGCAGCCAAGAAGAGGGGGATTGGGAGACCCAGTACTTC. It codes for CASSQEEGDWETQYF.

The J gene is TRBJ2-7, the V gene TRBV7-6; TRBD2 matches 14 bases. Per germline, CDR1 SGHVS and CDR2 FNYEAQ. The trim removed 5 bases at V and 5 bases at J, leaving 14 bases unmatched. This CDR3 has 18 residues. The DNA of the CDR3 is TGTGCCAGCAGCGGAGGGACTAGCGGGAGCCCAACCCCTAACGAGCAGTACTTC. It specifies CASSGGTSGSPTPNEQYF.

The chain uses TRBV7-2 and TRBJ2-5; TRBD1 aligns across 8 bases. The CDR3 consists of 14 residues. With V trimmed by 5 bases and J by 2 bases, 4 bases remained unmatched. The germline V gene has CDR1 SGHTA and CDR2 FQGNSA. CDR3 bases: TGTGCCAGCAGCAAGGACAGGGTGCAAGAGACCCAGTACTTC. This codes for CASSKDRVQETQYF.

The chain carries TRBV7-2 and TRBJ2-7; D might be TRBD1 or TRBD2, each matching 6 bases. The CDR3 has 14 residues. Trimming took 1 base from V and 5 from J, leaving 12 bases between them. Germline CDR1 SGHTA, CDR2 FQGNSA. The CDR3 here is CASSLDSGGNEQYF. The DNA of the CDR3 is TGTGCCAGCAGCTTAGATTCCGGGGGCAACGAGCAGTACTTC.

The genes are TRBV5-4 and TRBJ2-1; 10 bases are a match to TRBD2. Germline lookup yields CDR1 SGHNT and CDR2 YYREEE (reference sequence). This CDR3 has 15 residues. Germline trimming cut 3 bases from V and 6 bases from J; bases unmatched to any gene: 6. The CDR3 here is CASSSRTSGTNEQFF. CDR3 bases: TGTGCCAGCAGCTCCAGGACTAGCGGTACCAATGAGCAGTTCTTC.

The rearrangement links TRBV4-3 to TRBJ1-3; 8 positions agree with TRBD1. J was trimmed by 4 bases and V by 4 bases; bases with no gene match: 0. The CDR3 has 13 amino acids. CDR1 and CDR2 (germline): LGHNA, YSLEER. CDR3 coding DNA: TGCGCCAGCAGCCCAGGGGGCGGAAACACCATATATTTT. Translation: CASSPGGGNTIYF.

This clone was found once. The chain joins TRBV11-3 to TRBJ2-7; possible D gene TRBD2, 6 bases. CDR3 length equals 15 residues. Germline loops: CDR1 SGHNT, CDR2 YENEEA. Trimming removed 2 bases at V and 2 bases at J, with 13 bases between. The DNA of the CDR3 is TGTGCCAGCAGCTTAATGAGGGCGGGGACCTACGAGCAGTACTTC. Its translation is CASSLMRAGTYEQYF.

The V and J genes are TRBV30 and TRBJ2-7, with TRBD2 matching 8 bases. CDR3 length: 13 amino acids. J was trimmed by 5 bases and V by 3 bases; bases with no gene match: 6. Germline CDR1 reads GTSNPN; CDR2 reads SVGIG (reference sequence). DNA for the CDR3: TGTGCCTGGAGAAAGCGGGAGCTTGACGAGCAGTACTTC. The encoded protein is CAWRKRELDEQYF.

V and J are TRBV7-8 and TRBJ2-3; TRBD2 matches 8 bases. Germline lookup yields CDR1 SGHVS and CDR2 FQNEAQ. The CDR3 length is 16 residues. J gave up 3 bases and V 4 bases, and 9 bases lay outside the gene matches. The CDR3 DNA follows: TGTGCCAGCAGCTACCGCGGGGGGAGAGAGACAGATACGCAGTATTTT. The encoded protein is CASSYRGGRETDTQYF.

This chain connects TRBV28 to TRBJ1-5; 8 bases map to TRBD1. The germline V gene encodes CDR1 MDHEN and CDR2 SYDVKM. The CDR3 has 15 amino acids. The trim removed 5 bases at V and 6 bases at J, leaving 9 bases unmatched. As DNA, the CDR3 is TGTGCCAGCAGTACCGGACAGGGAAGATTTCAGCCCCAGCATTTT. It encodes CASSTGQGRFQPQHF.

This chain links TRBV28 with TRBJ1-5, with unresolved D. The CDR3 runs 16 residues. CDR1 is MDHEN and CDR2 is SYDVKM in the germline V gene. V was cut by 7 bases and J by 6 bases, with 22 bases left in between. The CDR3 here is CASTLDISLSAQPQHF. As DNA, the CDR3 is TGTGCCAGCACCCTCGACATTTCGCTCTCGGCTCAGCCCCAGCATTTT.

The chain combines TRBV2 with TRBJ1-1; the D is unclear. V was shortened by 5 bases and J by 1 base, with 8 bases between the two germline ends. The CDR3 runs 13 residues. From germline, CDR1 is SNHLY and CDR2 FYNNEI. CDR3 DNA sequence: TGTGCCAGCAGTCCTAGGCGGAACACTGAAGCTTTCTTT. It yields the protein CASSPRRNTEAFF.

The genes are TRBV28 and TRBJ2-1; D is perhaps TRBD2 (6 bases). Germline CDR1 reads MDHEN; CDR2 reads SYDVKM. The V gene lost 3 bases and the J gene lost 8 bases, with 20 bases spanning the gap. The CDR3 has 16 residues. This CDR3 reads CASSFGTVFGGDEQFF. In DNA, the CDR3 is TGTGCCAGCAGTTTTGGGACTGTATTTGGCGGGGATGAGCAGTTCTTC.

The chain has TRBV5-1 and TRBJ2-2; TRBD1 matches 8 bases. Germline V gene sequence: CDR1 SGHRS, CDR2 YFSETQ. Trimming cost V 4 bases and J 4 bases; bases outside gene matches: 3. The CDR3 sequence is 14 residues long. As DNA, the CDR3 is TGCGCCAGCAGCCCAGGGGGCATCACCGGGGAGCTGTTTTTT. As protein: CASSPGGITGELFF.

The chain carries TRBV7-2 and TRBJ1-5; D unclear. Trimming shortened V by 2 bases and J by 6 bases, and 11 bases separated the two germline ends. This CDR3 has 14 residues. Per the germline V gene, CDR1 is SGHTA and CDR2 is FQGNSA. The CDR3 DNA reads TGTGCCAGCAGCTTAACCAGGAGTGTTCAGCCCCAGCATTTT. Translated, it gives CASSLTRSVQPQHF.

V and J are TRBV11-3 and TRBJ2-1; 9 nucleotides align to TRBD2. V shed 5 bases and J 0 bases; nucleotides not matched to a gene: 2. The CDR3 runs 15 residues. CDR1 and CDR2 (germline): SGHNT, YENEEA. The CDR3 reads CASSVSGSSYNEQFF. DNA of the CDR3: TGTGCCAGCAGCGTTAGCGGGAGCTCCTACAATGAGCAGTTCTTC.

The chain couples TRBV28 to TRBJ2-3; the D gene could be TRBD1 or TRBD2 (6 bases each). V dropped 2 bases and J dropped 0 bases, with 9 bases sitting between them. Germline assignment: CDR1 MDHEN and CDR2 SYDVKM. The length of the CDR3 is 15 residues. CDR3 DNA: TGTGCCAGCAGTTTACCGGGGGCAAGCACAGATACGCAGTATTTT. Amino acids: CASSLPGASTDTQYF.

This chain uses TRBV7-6 with TRBJ2-1, with D unclear. Germline V CDR1 and CDR2: SGHVS, FNYEAQ. With 1 base removed from V and 12 bases from J, the gap between germline ends came to 13 bases. The CDR3 runs 13 residues. The CDR3, as DNA: TGTGCCAGCAGCTTAGAGTTAGCCCATGGGCAGTTCTTC. Protein product: CASSLELAHGQFF.